This is a list of T cell receptor beta chains from one sample in a study of CD8 T cells in Susac syndrome. TCRdb passed the immunoSEQ multiplex PCR reads through MiXCR, listing each CDR3 protein once. The sample has 150,000 to 200,000 distinct CDR3 sequences, around 95% seen once; the top ten hold over 0.12%. The sequenced sample consisted of CD4+ T cells from PBMCs. The receptors shown here come from a human donor in good health. Each CDR3 is given with its conserved first and last residue. The D gene is left open where the match is weak. Size is stated for part of the rows, as once, few or many counts, or as a class when the clone is expanded.

clone_size,v_call,j_call,d_call,cdr3_nt,cdr3_aa
.,TRBV20-1,TRBJ2-1,.,TGCAGTGCTAGAGATCCCGGGGAACGAAGAGGGGAGGATGAGCAGTTCTTC,CSARDPGERRGEDEQFF
.,TRBV7-9,TRBJ1-4,.,TGTGCCAGCCGCCGGACGGGATCAACTAATGAAAAACTGTTTTTT,CASRRTGSTNEKLFF
.,TRBV20-1,TRBJ2-3,.,TGCAGTGCTAGTAAGGGGGGCACAGATACGCAGTATTTT,CSASKGGTDTQYF
.,TRBV27,TRBJ2-7,.,TGTGCCAGCAGGCCAGGCGGGGCCGGATTCTACGAGCAGTACTTC,CASRPGGAGFYEQYF
.,TRBV9,TRBJ2-7,TRBD2,TGTGCCAGCAGCGCGACGGGGGGTAGGTACGAGCAGTACTTC,CASSATGGRYEQYF
.,TRBV4-2,TRBJ2-1,.,TGTGCCAGCAGCCAAGCAGAAGGGATGGGCCTGCCCGAGCAGTTCTTC,CASSQAEGMGLPEQFF
.,TRBV6-5,TRBJ2-2,TRBD2,TGTGCCAGCAGCCCCATCGGGGGGGCCACCGGGGAGCTGTTTTTT,CASSPIGGATGELFF
.,TRBV5-6,TRBJ1-1,TRBD1,TGTGCCAGCAGCTGGGGAGACAGGGAGGCCACTGAAGCTTTCTTT,CASSWGDREATEAFF
.,TRBV2,TRBJ2-1,TRBD1,TGTGCCAGCAGCTTACCCCGACAGGGGCGGCAGTTCTTC,CASSLPRQGRQFF
.,TRBV7-8,TRBJ2-2,TRBD2,TGTGCCAGCAGCTTAGCGTCTGGGGAGGGGCACACCGGGGAGCTGTTTTTT,CASSLASGEGHTGELFF
.,TRBV10-3,TRBJ2-1,.,TGTGCCATCAGTTCAGAGAATGAGCAGTTCTTC,CAISSENEQFF
.,TRBV20-1,TRBJ2-4,TRBD1,TGCAGTGGTAATCCAGGGGGTCAGCTGGCCAAAAACATTCAGTACTTC,CSGNPGGQLAKNIQYF
.,TRBV6-5,TRBJ1-5,.,TGTGCCAGCAGGCGAGCCGGGACATCGAATCAGCCCCAGCATTTT,CASRRAGTSNQPQHF
once,TRBV29-1,TRBJ1-1,TRBD1,TGCAGCGTTGAAGGGGACAGGAACACTGAAGCTTTCTTT,CSVEGDRNTEAFF
.,TRBV12-3/TRBV12-4,TRBJ2-1,.,TGTGCCAGCAGTTTTACTACTGGAAGCTCCTACAATGAGCAGTTCTTC,CASSFTTGSSYNEQFF
.,TRBV6-1,TRBJ2-5,TRBD1,TGTGCCAGCAGGTTCCGGCAAGACAGGGCAAAGCAAGAGACCCAGTACTTC,CASRFRQDRAKQETQYF
.,TRBV7-9,TRBJ2-3,.,TGTGCCAGCAGCTCCGGGACTTCTAGCACAGATACGCAGTATTTT,CASSSGTSSTDTQYF
.,TRBV27,TRBJ2-3,TRBD2,TGTGCCAGCAGGGAGACTAGCGGGGGGGCAGATACGCAGTATTTT,CASRETSGGADTQYF
.,TRBV7-9,TRBJ2-7,.,TGTGCCAGCAGCTTAGGGGGCGCGGAGCAGTACTTC,CASSLGGAEQYF
.,TRBV10-3,TRBJ1-2,.,TGTGCCATCAAGGGGCAGGCCACTGAGGATGGCTACACCTTC,CAIKGQATEDGYTF
.,TRBV27,TRBJ2-7,.,TGTGCCAGCAGTTCCGGGGCAAGCACCTACGAGCAGTACTTC,CASSSGASTYEQYF
.,TRBV29-1,TRBJ2-7,TRBD1,TGCAGCGTCAAAACCCGGGACAGGGGCCCCTACGAGCAGTACTTC,CSVKTRDRGPYEQYF
.,TRBV24-1,TRBJ2-1,TRBD1,TGTGCCACCAGTGATTCAGGGGGAGTCTCCAATGAGCAGTTCTTC,CATSDSGGVSNEQFF
once,TRBV5-4,TRBJ2-1,TRBD2,TGTGCCAGCAGCTTGTGGCAGCGGGGGGGTGATGAGCAGTTCTTC,CASSLWQRGGDEQFF
.,TRBV4-3,TRBJ1-2,.,TGCGCCAGCAGCCAAGATCGGGGGGACTATGGCTACACCTTC,CASSQDRGDYGYTF
.,TRBV5-1,TRBJ2-5,.,TGCGCCAGCAGCTTGAGGCCAGACCAAGAGACCCAGTACTTC,CASSLRPDQETQYF
.,TRBV29-1,TRBJ2-7,.,TGCAGCGTTGGGGAGAGAGAGAGCTCCTACGAGCAGTACTTC,CSVGERESSYEQYF
.,TRBV20-1,TRBJ1-1,.,TGCAGTGCTAGGAGACTCGGCGGGGAGCCTGAAGCTTTCTTT,CSARRLGGEPEAFF
once,TRBV3-1,TRBJ2-5,.,TGTGCCAGCAGCCAAGAAGTCGTCAAATTGGTGGAGACCCAGTACTTC,CASSQEVVKLVETQYF
.,TRBV6-1,TRBJ1-1,.,TGTGCCAGCACTAAGGGCCACATGAACACTGAAGCTTTCTTT,CASTKGHMNTEAFF
.,TRBV7-2,TRBJ2-7,TRBD2,TGTGCCAGCAGCACTAGCGGGGGACCCTATTACGAGCAGTACTTC,CASSTSGGPYYEQYF
once,TRBV30,TRBJ1-2,.,TGTGCCTGGAGTGTACAGCCAGGATTGGGCTACACCTTC,CAWSVQPGLGYTF
.,TRBV3-1,TRBJ1-1,.,TGTGCCAGCAGCCAAGGGAGCGTAACTGAAGCTTTCTTT,CASSQGSVTEAFF
once,TRBV7-9,TRBJ2-7,TRBD2,TGTGCCAGCAGCCACGGGACTAGCGGGGGTCAGGTCTTC,CASSHGTSGGQVF
.,TRBV4-3,TRBJ1-6,.,TGCGCCAGCAGCCAAGAACGGAGCACACCCCTCCACTTT,CASSQERSTPLHF
.,TRBV29-1,TRBJ1-1,TRBD1,TGCAGCGTTGGAGCCCTGACAGGGACCACTGAAGCTTTCTTT,CSVGALTGTTEAFF
.,TRBV2,TRBJ2-7,TRBD2,TGTGCCAGCAGCAGCGGGGAGAACTACGAGCAGTACTTC,CASSSGENYEQYF
.,TRBV28,TRBJ1-1,.,TGTGCCAGCAGTGCACGTCCCGGACGGCCGGTTGAAGCTTTCTTT,CASSARPGRPVEAFF
.,TRBV3-1,TRBJ1-6,.,TGTGCCAGCAGTATTTCTTCCCATTCACCCCTCCACTTT,CASSISSHSPLHF
.,TRBV9,TRBJ1-2,.,TGTGCCAGCAGCGTAGGATCCGCGGGACGCGGGGACTTC,CASSVGSAGRGDF
.,TRBV30,TRBJ2-7,.,TGTGCCTGGAGTGTAGGCGGTTACGAGCAGTACTTC,CAWSVGGYEQYF
once,TRBV18,TRBJ2-1,TRBD1,TGTGCCAGCTCACCACTCGGGACAGGGTTGCATGAGCAGTTCTTC,CASSPLGTGLHEQFF
.,TRBV9,TRBJ1-2,TRBD1,TGTGCCAGCAGCTCAGGGACAGGGCACACCGGCTACACCTTC,CASSSGTGHTGYTF
.,TRBV20-1,TRBJ2-7,.,TGCAGTGCTAGAGCCCCCCCAGCGTACGAGCAGTACTTC,CSARAPPAYEQYF
.,TRBV20-1,TRBJ2-7,.,TGCAGTGCGGCCCACTCGGGCTACGAGCAGTACTTC,CSAAHSGYEQYF
.,TRBV29-1,TRBJ2-5,.,TGCAGCGGCGAGCAGGGTGGGGAGACCCAGTACTTC,CSGEQGGETQYF
.,TRBV3-1,TRBJ2-3,TRBD2,TGTGCCAGCAGCCGTAGAGCGGGGGGGCTCCAGGATACGCAGTATTTT,CASSRRAGGLQDTQYF
.,TRBV11-2,TRBJ1-4,TRBD1,TGTGCCAGCAGCTTATCGACAGGGGCTAATGAAAAACTGTTTTTT,CASSLSTGANEKLFF
once,TRBV3-1,TRBJ1-2,.,TGTGCCAGCAGCCAAGATTATGACCGGCAGGGCGTCTATGGCTACACCTTC,CASSQDYDRQGVYGYTF
.,TRBV18,TRBJ1-1,.,TGTGCCAGCTCACCACCCATGAAACAGGGAACTGAAGCTTTCTTT,CASSPPMKQGTEAFF
.,TRBV30,TRBJ1-6,.,TGTGCCTGGAGTGTACAAGGCAATTCACCCCTCCACTTT,CAWSVQGNSPLHF
.,TRBV3-1,TRBJ2-5,.,TGTGCCAGCAGCCAGGCTCCACGTCAGACCCAGTACTTC,CASSQAPRQTQYF
.,TRBV9,TRBJ1-6,.,TGTGCCAGCAGCCCCGATGGTCGTTCACCCCTCCACTTT,CASSPDGRSPLHF
.,TRBV20-1,TRBJ2-3,.,TGCAGTGCTCCCCGGGGGTATACGCAGTATTTT,CSAPRGYTQYF